The 30 T cell receptor beta chains below come from one sample, sequenced in a study of T cell responses to AZD1222 COVID-19 vaccine (dated by TCRdb to the early 2020s). The sample's time point label, decoded: baseline before first vaccination. Receptor libraries were prepared by the immunoSEQ multiplex PCR assay. The clones in this table, taken by TCRdb from immuneACCESS, are in-frame only. Not every clone is retained; where verified, under half of the shortfall comes from an unresolved V gene, and the cause of the rest is unknown. This sample is represented by some 140,000 clones; 70% to 90% of them were singletons. The ten top clones hold 4.5% to 6.5% of the sample. The input for sequencing was peripheral blood, taken on day 0 of AZD1222 vaccination. These receptors were taken from an adult in good health.

The chain has TRBV29-1 and TRBJ2-7, with 8 bases fitting TRBD1. Losses at the gene ends were 6 bases for V and 0 bases for J; bases not matched to a gene: 4. Germline V gives CDR1 SQVTM, CDR2 ANQGSEA. There are 13 residues in the CDR3. CDR3 region: CSVTGASSYEQYF. Here the CDR3 DNA reads TGCAGCGTGACAGGGGCCTCCTCCTACGAGCAGTACTTC.

This clone showed up just a few times. The gene calls are TRBV6-5 and TRBJ1-1; D is uncertain. Trimming took 9 bases from V and 0 from J, leaving 11 bases between them. CDR3 length: 13 amino acids. Germline V gene lookup returns CDR1 MNHEY and CDR2 SVGAGI. The CDR3 sequence is CASSLSVNTEAFF. In DNA, the CDR3 is TGTGCCAGTTCTCTTTCTGTGAACACTGAAGCTTTCTTT.

The rearrangement links TRBV10-3 to TRBJ1-5, with D uncertain. The CDR3 is 14 residues long. The germline V gene has CDR1 ENHRY and CDR2 SYGVKD. The germline V and J ends were trimmed by 2 bases and 5 bases, with 10 bases remaining between them. The chain's CDR3 is CAISELSSYQPQHF. CDR3 DNA sequence: TGTGCCATCAGTGAGCTCAGTAGTTATCAGCCCCAGCATTTT.

The chain carries TRBV6-5 and TRBJ1-1; no firm D call. The V gene's germline CDR1 is MNHEY and CDR2 SVGAGI. V lost 2 bases, J lost 1 base, and 14 bases lay in between. The CDR3 has 16 amino acids. Here the CDR3 reads CASSYLGGWRNTEAFF. The CDR3 DNA is TGTGCCAGCAGTTACCTAGGAGGGTGGAGGAACACTGAAGCTTTCTTT.

The J gene is TRBJ1-5, the V gene TRBV4-1; D is ambiguous. CDR1 is MGHRA, CDR2 YSYEKL, per germline. The CDR3 loop spans 14 amino acids. Trimming removed 4 bases from V and 3 bases from J, with 10 bases in between. The CDR3 DNA reads as TGCGCCAGCAGCCCCGTGTACACCAATCAGCCCCAGCATTTT. This translates into CASSPVYTNQPQHF.

The chain is built from TRBV4-3 and TRBJ1-5, with D possibly being TRBD1 (6 bases). Per the germline V gene, CDR1 is LGHNA and CDR2 is YSLEER. There are 15 residues in the CDR3. Trimming took off 0 bases at V and 6 bases at J, with 12 bases between the two ends. CDR3 nucleotides: TGCGCCAGCAGCCAAGACGGACAGAGTGGTCAGCCCCAGCATTTT. Amino acids: CASSQDGQSGQPQHF.

J is TRBJ1-5 and V is TRBV5-6, with D unclear. CDR3 length: 15 amino acids. Germline CDR1 SGHDT, CDR2 YYEEEE. With 3 bases removed from V and 0 bases from J, the gap between germline ends came to 10 bases. The CDR3 here is CASSYGRNSNQPQHF. The CDR3 DNA reads as TGTGCCAGCAGCTACGGGAGGAATAGCAATCAGCCCCAGCATTTT. The entire variable domain, with the rest obtained from reference TRBV5-6 and TRBJ1-5, is as follows: DAGVTQSPTHLIKTRGQQVTLRCSPKSGHDTVSWYQQALGQGPQFIFQYYEEEERQRGNFPDRFSGHQFPNYSSELNVNALLLGDSALYLCASSYGRNSNQPQHFGDGTRLSIL.

Details on this clone: Other DNA sequences in the same sample also yield this CDR3. The gene calls are TRBV2 and TRBJ1-5; D unresolved. CDR1 and CDR2 from the germline V gene are SNHLY and FYNNEI. The CDR3 extends over 14 amino acids. Between the trimmed V and J ends, which lost 6 bases and 3 bases, there was a span of 12 bases. CDR3 in amino acids: CASRTDGYNQPQHF. CDR3 DNA sequence: TGTGCCAGCAGGACCGACGGGTACAATCAGCCCCAGCATTTT. Using reference TRBV2 and TRBJ1-5 for the parts outside the CDR3, the full variable domain is EPEVTQTPSHQVTQMGQEVILRCVPISNHLYFYWYRQILGQKVEFLVSFYNNEISEKSEIFDDQFSVERPDGSNFTLKIRSTKLEDSAMYFCASRTDGYNQPQHFGDGTRLSIL.

This clone was recorded once. V is TRBV10-3 and J is TRBJ2-1; a weak D match, TRBD1 (6 bases). CDR3 length equals 14 residues. Germline V gene data show CDR1 as ENHRY and CDR2 as SYGVKD. The ends were cut back, 0 bases at V and 10 bases at J, with 13 bases in the middle. The CDR3 bases are TGTGCCATCAGTGAGTCGATTCGTGGGACAGAGCAGTTCTTC. Protein: CAISESIRGTEQFF.

The gene calls are TRBV9 and TRBJ1-3; no firm D call. V was clipped by 4 bases and J by 1 base, with 9 bases between them. The CDR3 sequence is 14 residues long. Germline V lookup: CDR1 SGDLS, CDR2 YYNGEE. The CDR3 DNA sequence: TGTGCCAGCAGCCCCCCGGCATCTGGAAACACCATATATTTT. Translation gives CASSPPASGNTIYF.

CDR3 sequence: CASSISVVGTDTQYF. CDR3 DNA sequence: TGTGCCAGTAGTATTTCCGTAGTTGGCACAGATACGCAGTATTTT. V and J are TRBV19 and TRBJ2-3; D unresolved. Looked up from germline, CDR1 is LNHDA and CDR2 is SQIVND (reference sequence). This CDR3 comprises 15 residues. V was trimmed by 3 bases and J by 1 base, leaving 11 bases between them.

The chain uses TRBV19 and TRBJ2-5; D possibly uses TRBD1 or TRBD2 (5 bases each). From germline, CDR1 is LNHDA and CDR2 SQIVND (reference sequence). The V end was cut by 8 bases, the J end by 2 bases, with 18 bases between. There are 15 residues in the CDR3. The CDR3 DNA follows: TGTGCCAGTGCCAACCGGGACGGAAAACAAGAGACCCAGTACTTC. Encoded protein: CASANRDGKQETQYF.

The chain links TRBV7-2 to TRBJ2-6; TRBD1 agrees at 9 bases. Germline CDR1 reads SGHTA; CDR2 reads FQGNSA. This CDR3 is built from 17 residues. V lost 3 bases, J lost 4 bases, and 7 bases stayed unmatched. The chain's CDR3 is CASSFPTGGNGANVLTF. The CDR3 nucleotides are TGTGCCAGCAGCTTCCCGACAGGGGGTAACGGGGCCAACGTCCTGACTTTC. The variable domain in full, completed from reference TRBV7-2 and TRBJ2-6, reads GAGVSQSPSNKVTEKGKDVELRCDPISGHTALYWYRQSLGQGLEFLIYFQGNSAPDKSGLPSDRFSAERTGGSVSTLTIQRTQQEDSAVYLCASSFPTGGNGANVLTFGAGSRLTVL.

The chain employs TRBV2 and TRBJ2-7; D not resolved. The V gene's germline CDR1 is SNHLY and CDR2 FYNNEI. The V end was cut by 3 bases, the J end by 2 bases, with 8 bases between. This CDR3 has 13 residues. This CDR3 is CASSDIAPYEQYF. In DNA, the CDR3 is TGTGCCAGCAGTGATATAGCCCCCTACGAGCAGTACTTC.

In its sample, this clone was seen a few times. J is TRBJ2-1 and V is TRBV4-2; D is unclear. In germline, CDR1 is LGHNA, CDR2 YNFKEQ. The CDR3 length is 16 residues. V lost 0 bases, J lost 4 bases, and 13 bases lay in between. The CDR3 nucleotides are TGTGCCAGCAGCCAAGATATGGCTGCGACTTACAATGAGCAGTTCTTC. Protein product: CASSQDMAATYNEQFF.

In this sample, this clone turned up once. The J gene is TRBJ1-4, the V gene TRBV5-1; D gene ambiguous. The CDR3 covers 14 residues. Germline V gene sequence: CDR1 SGHRS, CDR2 YFSETQ. Trimming took 2 bases from V and 6 from J, leaving 11 bases between them. CDR3 residues: CASSLIGRDEKLFF. The DNA for the CDR3 is TGCGCCAGCAGCTTAATAGGGAGGGATGAAAAACTGTTTTTT.

V is TRBV5-1 and J is TRBJ2-2; 13 bases match TRBD2. The V segment lost 2 bases and the J segment 0 bases; nucleotides outside the gene matches: 4. The CDR3 has 18 residues. In germline, CDR1 is SGHRS, CDR2 YFSETQ. Here the CDR3 DNA reads TGCGCCAGCAGCTTACTAGCGGGAGGGATGCCGAACACCGGGGAGCTGTTTTTT. Protein sequence: CASSLLAGGMPNTGELFF.

This chain joins TRBV30 and TRBJ1-5; D unclear. The CDR3 sequence is 13 residues long. Germline assignment: CDR1 GTSNPN and CDR2 SVGIG (reference sequence). The V gene lost 1 base and the J gene lost 5 bases, with 9 bases spanning the gap. CDR3 in amino acids: CAWSGGLDQPQHF. CDR3 sequence (DNA): TGTGCCTGGAGTGGGGGTTTAGATCAGCCCCAGCATTTT.

The V and J genes are TRBV21-1 and TRBJ2-1; the tabulated D call, TRBD2, remains unverified against the DNA. TRBV21-1 is classified as a pseudogene. The CDR3 sequence is 12 residues long. CDR3 nucleotides: TGTGCCACCGGCCGGGGCTACAATGAGCAGTTCTTC. This sequence encodes CATGRGYNEQFF.

This rearrangement joins TRBV7-8 to TRBJ2-7; possibly TRBD2 for D (6 bases). CDR1 and CDR2 (germline): SGHVS, FQNEAQ. The CDR3 totals 15 residues. Trimming took 5 bases from V and 1 from J, leaving 15 bases between them. The CDR3 sequence: CASSPPAGSSYEQYF. As DNA, the CDR3 is TGTGCCAGCAGCCCACCTGCCGGGAGTTCCTACGAGCAGTACTTC.

The chain carries TRBV27 and TRBJ2-1, with 9 bases matching TRBD2. Germline V gene sequence: CDR1 MNHEY, CDR2 SMNVEV (reference sequence). V was pared by 2 bases and J by 3 bases, with 11 bases of the junction left unmatched. This CDR3 comprises 18 residues. In DNA, the CDR3 is TGTGCCAGCAGTTTAGTACCGGCTGGTAGCGGGAGCTACAATGAGCAGTTCTTC. It specifies CASSLVPAGSGSYNEQFF.

This sequence joins TRBV29-1 and TRBJ2-3; no reliable D call. CDR1 SQVTM and CDR2 ANQGSEA come from the germline V gene. V was clipped by 3 bases and J by 3 bases, with 16 bases between them. The CDR3 is made up of 15 amino acids. CDR3: CSVEIGNHITDTQYF. The CDR3 region has the DNA TGCAGCGTTGAGATCGGTAATCACATTACAGATACGCAGTATTTT.

The genes are TRBV9 and TRBJ1-5; 7 bases fit TRBD1. Germline lookup yields CDR1 SGDLS and CDR2 YYNGEE. The CDR3 is 15 residues long. With 3 bases clipped from V and 0 bases from J, the junction kept 3 bases outside the gene matches. CDR3 sequence: CASSAGQNSNQPQHF. The CDR3, as DNA: TGTGCCAGCAGCGCGGGACAGAATAGCAATCAGCCCCAGCATTTT.

The rearrangement joins TRBV28 to TRBJ1-1, with D tentatively TRBD1 (5 bases). The CDR3 is 13 residues long. Trimming pared 3 bases from V and 5 bases from J, leaving 10 bases between. Germline lookup yields CDR1 MDHEN and CDR2 SYDVKM. CDR3 residues: CASSFLKGTEAFF. CDR3 bases: TGTGCCAGCAGTTTCCTCAAGGGGACTGAAGCTTTCTTT.

The chain combines TRBV21-1 with TRBJ2-4; TRBD2, as called in the table, went unchecked against the DNA. TRBV21-1 is assigned pseudogene status. This CDR3 comprises 15 residues. The CDR3 DNA reads as TGTGCCAGCAGCAAAGGACGACTAGCCAAAAACATTCAGTACTTC. It encodes CASSKGRLAKNIQYF.

The chain links TRBV6-5 to TRBJ2-5, with TRBD1 matching 9 bases. The germline V gene has CDR1 MNHEY and CDR2 SVGAGI. The CDR3 is made up of 14 amino acids. V was pared by 2 bases and J by 5 bases, with 3 bases of the junction left unmatched. The CDR3 DNA reads as TGTGCCAGCAGTTACGACAGGGGGTTTGAGACCCAGTACTTC. It codes for CASSYDRGFETQYF.

This chain links TRBV5-1 with TRBJ1-2; D is unclear. The CDR3 is 13 amino acids. With 1 base removed from V and 8 bases from J, the gap between germline ends came to 12 bases. Germline loops: CDR1 SGHRS, CDR2 YFSETQ. The CDR3 nucleotides read TGCGCCAGCAGCTTGAGCGTGCTTGAGGGCTACACCTTC. Protein: CASSLSVLEGYTF.

The chain has TRBV7-9 and TRBJ2-5; no firm D call. This CDR3 is built from 11 residues. The germline CDR1 and CDR2 sequences are SEHNR and FQNEAQ (reference sequence). V was clipped by 5 bases and J by 2 bases, with 3 bases between them. For the CDR3, the DNA is TGTGCCAGCAGCCGACAAGAGACCCAGTACTTC. This codes for CASSRQETQYF.

The chain is built from TRBV9 and TRBJ2-6; 8 nucleotides align to TRBD2. Germline CDR1 reads SGDLS; CDR2 reads YYNGEE. The CDR3 covers 20 residues. V dropped 3 bases and J dropped 2; count of bases not matched to a gene: 16. The CDR3 loop is CASSGVVIGGRTTGANVLTF. CDR3 coding DNA: TGTGCCAGCAGCGGAGTGGTGATCGGCGGGAGGACTACTGGGGCCAACGTCCTGACTTTC. The whole variable domain, remainder taken from reference TRBV9 and TRBJ2-6, is DSGVTQTPKHLITATGQRVTLRCSPRSGDLSVYWYQQSLDQGLQFLIQYYNGEERAKGNILERFSAQQFPDLHSELNLSSLELGDSALYFCASSGVVIGGRTTGANVLTFGAGSRLTVL.

This clone was found once. The V and J genes are TRBV18 and TRBJ1-2; 8 nucleotides agree with TRBD1. The V gene's germline CDR1 is KGHSH and CDR2 LQKENI. Trimming cost V 0 bases and J 5 bases; bases outside gene matches: 5. The CDR3 length is 15 residues. CDR3 bases: TGTGCCAGCTCACCACCTGGACAGGGCCGATATGGCTACACCTTC. Translation gives CASSPPGQGRYGYTF.